This is a list of T cell receptor beta chains from one sample in a study of blood T cell repertoires in COVID-19. Clones were read by immunoSEQ multiplex PCR, and TCRdb kept only the in-frame ones, dropping some. The sample contains more than 200,000 clones, around 83% of which appear only once. Sequenced material: peripheral blood. The receptors shown here come from a woman between 50 and 59 years old with acute or convalescent COVID-19. The CDR3 runs from the conserved cysteine through the conserved F or W. The D gene is left open where the match is weak. Clone size is stated in some rows and not others, as once, few, many or a class when expanded.

j_call v_call clone_size d_call cdr3_length cdr3_aa cdr3_nt
TRBJ1-5 TRBV19 NA TRBD1 15 CASTEGDREAQPQHF TGTGCCAGTACCGAGGGTGACAGGGAAGCCCAGCCCCAGCATTTT
TRBJ1-6 TRBV30 NA NA 14 CAWTQGRGNSPLHF TGTGCCTGGACCCAGGGGCGCGGGAATTCACCCCTCCACTTT
TRBJ1-5 TRBV7-6 NA TRBD1 17 CASSSTDRALGNQPQHF TGTGCCAGCAGCTCCACCGACAGGGCTCTCGGCAATCAGCCCCAGCATTTT
TRBJ2-5 TRBV5-6 NA TRBD1 12 CASSRQGETQYF TGTGCCAGCAGCCGACAGGGAGAGACCCAGTACTTC
TRBJ1-5 TRBV6-5 NA TRBD1 14 CASSPDRGNQPQHF TGTGCCAGCAGCCCGGACAGGGGGAATCAGCCCCAGCATTTT
TRBJ2-3 TRBV10-1 NA TRBD2 17 CASSEGVPGGPTDTQYF TGCGCCAGCAGTGAGGGGGTCCCGGGAGGTCCCACAGATACGCAGTATTTT
TRBJ2-5 TRBV6-1 NA NA 12 CASSEARETQYF TGTGCCAGCAGTGAAGCGAGAGAGACCCAGTACTTC
TRBJ1-2 TRBV18 NA NA 13 CASSRTGNGGYTF TGTGCCAGCTCACGTACAGGGAATGGTGGCTACACCTTC
TRBJ1-1 TRBV11-2 NA NA 18 CASSPRPGQVYMNTEAFF TGTGCCAGCAGCCCGAGACCGGGACAAGTTTATATGAACACTGAAGCTTTCTTT
TRBJ2-7 TRBV19 NA TRBD1 13 CASSSQGAHEQYF TGTGCCAGTAGTTCCCAGGGGGCGCACGAGCAGTACTTC
TRBJ2-2 TRBV5-6 once NA 15 CASSLVARATGELFF TGTGCCAGCAGCTTGGTCGCCAGGGCAACCGGGGAGCTGTTTTTT
TRBJ2-6 TRBV7-3 NA NA 15 CASSSTRQGANVLTF TGTGCCAGCAGCTCGACTAGACAGGGGGCCAACGTCCTGACTTTC
TRBJ2-1 TRBV3-1/TRBV3-2 NA NA 15 CASSQGLGGFNEQFF TGTGCCAGCAGCCAGGGGCTAGGGGGTTTCAATGAGCAGTTCTTC
TRBJ1-2 TRBV7-2 NA TRBD1 15 CASSSWTGREYGYTF TGTGCCAGCAGCTCCTGGACAGGGAGGGAATATGGCTACACCTTC
TRBJ2-3 TRBV7-2 NA NA 14 CASSETRGTDTQYF TGTGCCAGCAGCGAAACTAGAGGCACAGATACGCAGTATTTT
TRBJ2-5 TRBV7-6 NA NA 14 CASSLLSSLPTQYF TGTGCCAGCAGCCTACTATCAAGCCTCCCGACCCAGTACTTC
TRBJ2-7 TRBV21-1 NA NA 13 CASRETYVGEQYF TGTGCCAGCCGGGAGACCTACGTGGGCGAGCAGTACTTC
TRBJ2-1 TRBV9 NA NA 16 CASSPRGQGPYNEQFF TGTGCCAGCAGCCCCCGGGGCCAGGGGCCCTACAATGAGCAGTTCTTC
TRBJ2-1 TRBV6-1 NA NA 15 CASIRGRGIHNEQFF TGTGCCAGCATAAGAGGGAGAGGGATACATAATGAGCAGTTCTTC
TRBJ2-2 TRBV28 NA NA 14 CASSFGGADGELFF TGTGCCAGCAGTTTTGGGGGGGCCGACGGGGAGCTGTTTTTT
TRBJ1-1 TRBV25-1 many NA 13 CASTLTGNTEAFF TGTGCCAGCACCTTGACGGGGAACACTGAAGCTTTCTTT
TRBJ1-1 TRBV5-4 few NA 16 CASSPAAHRVNTEAFF TGTGCCAGCAGCCCGGCCGCACACAGGGTGAACACTGAAGCTTTCTTT
TRBJ2-7 TRBV11-2 NA TRBD1 17 CASSTRQGTPLRGEQYF TGTGCCAGCAGCACTAGACAGGGGACTCCTTTACGGGGCGAGCAGTACTTC
TRBJ2-1 TRBV6-1 NA NA 15 CASSEGSLPYNEQFF TGTGCCAGCAGTGAAGGGAGCCTCCCCTACAATGAGCAGTTCTTC
TRBJ2-2 TRBV14 NA TRBD2 17 CASSQDRRGRASGELFF TGTGCCAGCAGCCAAGATCGGCGCGGGAGGGCCTCCGGGGAGCTGTTTTTT
TRBJ1-2 TRBV28 NA TRBD1 15 CASSFARQGGYGYTF TGTGCCAGCAGTTTCGCCCGACAGGGGGGCTATGGCTACACCTTC